Sequencing of this TCR beta chain was carried out in a study of OX40 agonist ivuxolimab in advanced cancers. Findings of the study overall: In the 0.1-3.0 mg/kg groups, partial responders showed among the lowest expansion. Expanded clones were, on average, more numerous in CD8+ T cells than in CD4+.

Profiling relied on immunoSEQ multiplex PCR, and the TCRdb table lists in-frame clones only, not all of them. The sample consists of over 60,000 clones, roughly 80% of them appearing once. The germline V and J ends were trimmed by 4 bases and 7 bases, with 18 bases remaining between them. The CDR3 has 14 amino acids. Germline CDR1 and CDR2: SGDLS and YYNGEE. Systemic immunosuppression or a history of autoimmune disease excluded patients. For this clone: Its specificity is unknown.

The TCR was taken from an adult with an advanced solid tumor such as melanoma, head and neck, liver or kidney cancer. The rearrangement uses TRBV9 and TRBJ2-7, with D maybe TRBD2 (6 bases). This specimen consisted of CD4+ or CD8+ T cells sorted from blood, obtained in a trial of the OX40 agonist ivuxolimab. The CDR3 region has the DNA TGTGCCAGCAGCCCACGCCAGGGTGGGGGGGAGCAGTACGTC. Residues: CASSPRQGGGEQYV.